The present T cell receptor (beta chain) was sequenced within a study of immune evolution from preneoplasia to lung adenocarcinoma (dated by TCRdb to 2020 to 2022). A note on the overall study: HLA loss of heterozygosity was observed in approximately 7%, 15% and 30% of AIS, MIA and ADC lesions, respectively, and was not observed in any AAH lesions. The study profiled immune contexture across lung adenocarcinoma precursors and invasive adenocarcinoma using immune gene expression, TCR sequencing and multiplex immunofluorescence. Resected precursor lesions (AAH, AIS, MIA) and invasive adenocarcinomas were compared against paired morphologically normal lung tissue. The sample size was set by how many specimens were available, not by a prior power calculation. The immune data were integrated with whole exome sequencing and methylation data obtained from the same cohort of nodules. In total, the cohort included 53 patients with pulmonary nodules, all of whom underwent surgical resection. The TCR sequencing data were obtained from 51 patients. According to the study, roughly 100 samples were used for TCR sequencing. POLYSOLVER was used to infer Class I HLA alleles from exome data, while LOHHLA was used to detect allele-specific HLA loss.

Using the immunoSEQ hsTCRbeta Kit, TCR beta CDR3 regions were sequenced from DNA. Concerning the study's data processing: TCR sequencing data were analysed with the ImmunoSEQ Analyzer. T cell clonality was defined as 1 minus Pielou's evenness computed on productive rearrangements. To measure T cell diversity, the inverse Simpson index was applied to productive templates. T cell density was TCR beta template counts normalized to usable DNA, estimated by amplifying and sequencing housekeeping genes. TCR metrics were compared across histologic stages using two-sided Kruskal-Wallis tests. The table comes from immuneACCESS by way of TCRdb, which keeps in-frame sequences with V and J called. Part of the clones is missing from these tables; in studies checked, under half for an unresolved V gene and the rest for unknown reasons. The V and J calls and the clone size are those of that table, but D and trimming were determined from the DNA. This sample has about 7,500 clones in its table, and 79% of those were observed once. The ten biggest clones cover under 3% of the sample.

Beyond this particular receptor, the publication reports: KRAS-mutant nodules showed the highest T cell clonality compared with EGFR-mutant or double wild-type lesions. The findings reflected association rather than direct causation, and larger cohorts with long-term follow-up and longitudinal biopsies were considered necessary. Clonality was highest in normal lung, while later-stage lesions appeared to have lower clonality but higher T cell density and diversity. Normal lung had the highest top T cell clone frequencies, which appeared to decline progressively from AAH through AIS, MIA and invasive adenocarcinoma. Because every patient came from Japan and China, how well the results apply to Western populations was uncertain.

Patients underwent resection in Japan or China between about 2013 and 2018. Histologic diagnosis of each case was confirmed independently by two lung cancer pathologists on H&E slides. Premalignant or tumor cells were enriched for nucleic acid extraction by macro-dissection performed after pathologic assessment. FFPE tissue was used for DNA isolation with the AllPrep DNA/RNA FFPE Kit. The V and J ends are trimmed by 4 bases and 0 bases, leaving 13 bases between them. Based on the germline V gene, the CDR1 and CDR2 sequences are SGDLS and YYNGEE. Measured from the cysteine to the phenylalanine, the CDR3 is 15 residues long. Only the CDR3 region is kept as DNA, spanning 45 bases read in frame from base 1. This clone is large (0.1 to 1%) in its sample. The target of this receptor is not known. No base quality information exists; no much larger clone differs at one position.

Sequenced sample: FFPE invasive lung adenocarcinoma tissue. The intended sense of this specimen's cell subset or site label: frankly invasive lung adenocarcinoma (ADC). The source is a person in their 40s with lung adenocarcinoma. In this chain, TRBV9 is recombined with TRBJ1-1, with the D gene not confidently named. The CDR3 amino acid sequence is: CASSPNHGLNTEAFF. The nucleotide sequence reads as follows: TGTGCCAGCAGCCCGAATCATGGCCTGAACACTGAAGCTTTCTTT.